Presented here are 3 T cell receptor beta chains from one specimen sequenced in a study of T cells in Graves' hyperthyroidism and ophthalmopathy. TCR beta CDR3 regions were amplified from RNA. An initial round of RT-PCR targeting the TCR CDR3 relied on the HTBI primer set. TCRdb recomputed calls from the multiplex PCR reads with MiXCR, one row per CDR3 protein. Of 500,000 to 650,000 distinct CDR3 sequences listed, about 14% are singletons. Sequencing was done on a sample of blood. Source of these receptors: a woman between 50 and 59 years old with Graves' ophthalmopathy.

This clonotype showed up many times. The chain recombines TRBV28 with TRBJ2-1, with D perhaps being TRBD1 or TRBD2 (6 bases each). CDR1 and CDR2 (germline): MDHEN, SYDVKM. The CDR3 runs 15 residues. V dropped 6 bases and J dropped 6 bases, with 18 bases sitting between them. DNA of the CDR3: TGTGCCAGCAGAATGGGGGGCGGGAAGCCCAATGAGCAGTTCTTC. Translated: CASRMGGGKPNEQFF.

The sample holds a few counts of this clonotype. This chain uses TRBV20-1 with TRBJ1-5; D is perhaps TRBD1 (6 bases). Germline lookup yields CDR1 DFQATT and CDR2 SNEGSKA (reference sequence). This CDR3 contains 13 residues. V was clipped by 4 bases and J by 7 bases, with 14 bases between them. The CDR3 DNA sequence: TGCAGTGCTAATATGGGGGCGGGACAGCCCCAGCATTTT. Translation: CSANMGAGQPQHF.

This clonotype showed up many times. The chain combines TRBV4-3 with TRBJ2-7, with TRBD1 matching over 7 bases. Germline CDR1 is LGHNA and CDR2 is YSLEER. V was clipped by 3 bases and J by 2 bases; unmatched bases: 4. The CDR3 runs to 14 residues. The CDR3 protein is CASSQRQGPYEQYF. In DNA form, the CDR3 reads TGCGCCAGCAGCCAGAGACAGGGTCCCTACGAGCAGTACTTC.